This entry features one T cell receptor (beta chain) sequence. Its antigen is unidentified. This record belongs to a study of T cell responses to AZD1222 COVID-19 vaccine. Notes on the study in general: Recipients of AZD1222 seropositive at baseline numbered only 5 or 6. Two AZD1222 doses significantly raised spike-specific TCR breadth and depth over controls. Clonal diversity may have been underestimated in mostly white British donors.

Sequenced by immunoSEQ multiplex PCR; TCRdb stores in-frame clones only, minus some. This sample has 80,000 to 95,000 clones, with approximately 88% found just once. The V gene lost 0 bases and the J gene lost 2 bases, with 8 bases spanning the gap. Germline CDR1 SGHAT, CDR2 FQNNGV. This CDR3 contains 14 residues. The source is an adult in good health. The V gene is TRBV11-2, the J gene TRBJ2-7; tentatively, D is TRBD1 (5 bases). The sample here was peripheral blood, taken on day 0 of MenACWY control vaccination. The CDR3 region is CASSLELGPYEQYF. Here the CDR3 DNA reads TGTGCCAGCAGCTTAGAGCTGGGGCCCTACGAGCAGTACTTC.